These 22 T cell receptor beta chains were sequenced from one sample in a study of blood T cell repertoires in COVID-19. TCRdb's table, derived via immunoSEQ multiplex PCR, lists solely in-frame clones and lacks some. Among approximately 230,000 clones listed, approximately 88% were seen once. Sequenced: peripheral blood. Receptors were obtained from a woman in her twenties or thirties with COVID-19, enrolled during active disease.

The chain carries TRBV14 and TRBJ2-7, with 10 bases identical to TRBD2. The germline gives CDR1 SGHDN, CDR2 FVKESK. There are 13 residues in the CDR3. With 4 bases clipped from V and 6 bases from J, the junction kept 3 bases outside the gene matches. CDR3 loop: CASSLAGGSEQYV. The DNA of the CDR3 is TGTGCCAGCAGCCTAGCGGGAGGCTCCGAGCAGTACGTC.

The chain combines TRBV6-2 or TRBV6-3 with TRBJ2-7, with 10 bases aligning to TRBD2. CDR3 length equals 12 residues. The ends lost 5 bases at V and 5 bases at J; junction bases unmatched: 0. Looked up from germline, CDR1 is MNHEY and CDR2 is SVGEGT. CDR3 DNA sequence: TGTGCCAGCAGTCTAGCGGGAGACGAGCAGTACGTC. Protein sequence: CASSLAGDEQYV.

The chain uses TRBV28 and TRBJ2-7; weak D call: TRBD2 (7 bases). The CDR3 runs to 15 residues. The ends were cut back, 3 bases at V and 4 bases at J, with 16 bases in the middle. The germline gives CDR1 MDHEN, CDR2 SYDVKM. The CDR3 DNA follows: TGTGCCAGCAGTTTGACGGGGGGCGTTTATTACGAGCAGTACTTC. Its translation is CASSLTGGVYYEQYF. Using reference TRBV28 and TRBJ2-7 for the parts outside the CDR3, the full variable domain is DVKVTQSSRYLVKRTGEKVFLECVQDMDHENMFWYRQDPGLGLRLIYFSYDVKMKEKGDIPEGYSVSREKKERFSLILESASTNQTSMYLCASSLTGGVYYEQYFGPGTRLTVT.

In its sample, this clone was seen once. The rearrangement joins TRBV6-5 to TRBJ1-6; 9 bases map to TRBD1. The V gene's germline CDR1 is MNHEY and CDR2 SVGAGI. The CDR3 loop spans 15 amino acids. V shed 0 bases, J shed 9 bases, and the junction held 3 bases outside the gene matches. CDR3 in amino acids: CASSYSRQGVSPLHF. As DNA, the CDR3 is TGTGCCAGCAGTTACTCGAGACAGGGGGTTTCACCCCTCCACTTT.

V gene TRBV29-1 combines with J gene TRBJ2-1; 10 bases align to TRBD2. After removal of 2 bases from V and 5 bases from J, the junction contained 6 bases not matched to a gene. Germline loops: CDR1 SQVTM, CDR2 ANQGSEA. The CDR3 runs 15 residues. The CDR3 is CSVELERGGDNEQFF. Here the CDR3 DNA reads TGCAGCGTTGAATTGGAGCGGGGGGGAGACAATGAGCAGTTCTTC.

The CDR3 nucleotides read TGTGCCTGGGAACAGGGACCCCTTAACTCACCCCTCCACTTT. Its translation: CAWEQGPLNSPLHF. The genes are TRBV30 and TRBJ1-6; weak D call: TRBD1 (6 bases). Germline loops: CDR1 GTSNPN, CDR2 SVGIG (reference sequence). CDR3 size: 14 residues. The V gene lost 5 bases and the J gene lost 10 bases, with 18 bases spanning the gap.

The chain recombines TRBV11-3 with TRBJ2-1, with 11 bases aligning to TRBD1. After removal of 0 bases from V and 4 bases from J, the junction contained 5 bases not matched to a gene. The CDR3 has 17 residues. Germline V CDR1 and CDR2: SGHNT, YENEEA. CDR3 sequence (DNA): TGTGCCAGCAGCTTAGAGGAGGACAGGGGGCCGTACAATGAGCAGTTCTTC. It is translated as CASSLEEDRGPYNEQFF.

The rearrangement uses TRBV7-9 and TRBJ2-1, with 16 bases lining up with TRBD2. This CDR3 spans 18 amino acids. V trimming: 5 bases; J trimming: 6 bases; junction bases outside the gene matches: 10. Per the germline V gene, CDR1 is SEHNR and CDR2 is FQNEAQ (reference sequence). CDR3 in amino acids: CASSGLLGLAGGGNEQFF. The CDR3 nucleotides are TGTGCCAGCAGCGGCCTGCTGGGACTAGCGGGAGGGGGCAATGAGCAGTTCTTC. The full variable domain, its missing parts supplied by reference TRBV7-9 and TRBJ2-1, is DTGVSQNPRHKITKRGQNVTFRCDPISEHNRLYWYRQTLGQGPEFLTYFQNEAQLEKSRLLSDRFSAERPKGSFSTLEIQRTEQGDSAMYLCASSGLLGLAGGGNEQFFGPGTRLTVL.

The genes are TRBV19 and TRBJ2-2; 10 bases match TRBD2. J was trimmed by 1 base and V by 5 bases; bases with no gene match: 13. Germline V gene lookup returns CDR1 LNHDA and CDR2 SQIVND (reference sequence). The CDR3 loop spans 19 amino acids. The CDR3 loop is CASSPPALAGAWNTGELFF. As DNA, the CDR3 is TGTGCCAGTAGTCCCCCGGCGCTAGCGGGAGCCTGGAACACCGGGGAGCTGTTTTTT.

V and J are TRBV6-2 or TRBV6-3 and TRBJ2-5; a possible D gene is TRBD2 (6 bases). CDR3 size: 14 residues. The germline V gene encodes CDR1 MNHEY and CDR2 SVGEGT. The germline V and J ends were trimmed by 6 bases and 5 bases, with 16 bases remaining between them. CDR3 sequence: CASSAGLEGETQYF. Written as DNA, the CDR3 is TGTGCCAGCAGCGCCGGACTGGAGGGGGAGACCCAGTACTTC.

This chain links TRBV19 with TRBJ2-7; tentatively, D is TRBD1 (5 bases). V was trimmed by 2 bases and J by 5 bases, leaving 10 bases between them. The CDR3 length is 13 residues. The germline V gene encodes CDR1 LNHDA and CDR2 SQIVND (reference sequence). In DNA form, the CDR3 reads TGTGCCAGTAGTATACAGGGAATCCACGAGCAGTACTTC. Protein: CASSIQGIHEQYF.

In nucleotides, the CDR3 is TGTGCCAGCAGCTCCAGATCGGAGACCCAGTACTTC. Translating it yields CASSSRSETQYF. The V gene is TRBV3-1 (or the pseudogene TRBV3-2), the J gene TRBJ2-5; D remains ambiguous. V was cut by 5 bases and J by 5 bases, with 9 bases left in between. The CDR3 length is 12 residues. Germline loops: CDR1 LGHDT, CDR2 YNNKEL (reference sequence).

This clone occurred a few times. The chain couples TRBV2 to TRBJ2-2; the D gene is possibly TRBD1 (6 bases). Germline V CDR1 and CDR2: SNHLY, FYNNEI. The germline V and J ends were trimmed by 7 bases and 4 bases, with 19 bases remaining between them. This CDR3 has 16 residues. CDR3 nucleotides: TGTGCCAGCATCCCATTTACAGGGCGCGGCACCGGGGAGCTGTTTTTT. This translates into CASIPFTGRGTGELFF.

This chain's CDR3 is CASSTTWDSFNEKLFF. The CDR3 coding sequence is TGTGCCAGCAGCACGACGTGGGACAGTTTTAATGAAAAACTGTTTTTT. The V gene is TRBV11-3, the J gene TRBJ1-4, with 7 bases matching TRBD1. Germline lookup yields CDR1 SGHNT and CDR2 YENEEA. This CDR3 comprises 16 residues. The V and J ends lost 5 bases and 4 bases, in that order; junction bases with no gene match: 10.

CDR3 sequence reads: CASSYSRQGGDEQFF. The DNA of the CDR3 is TGTGCCAGCAGTTACTCGAGACAGGGTGGCGATGAGCAGTTCTTC. V usage is TRBV6-5 and J usage is TRBJ2-1, with TRBD1 identical over 7 bases. The CDR3 sequence is 15 residues long. Germline V CDR1 and CDR2: MNHEY, SVGAGI. The ends lost 0 bases at V and 8 bases at J; junction bases unmatched: 7.

This sequence joins TRBV9 and TRBJ2-7, with 13 nucleotides matching TRBD2. This CDR3 has 18 amino acids. In germline, CDR1 is SGDLS, CDR2 YYNGEE. V was clipped by 3 bases and J by 3 bases; unmatched bases: 12. The CDR3 sequence is CASSAPTRTSGSYYEQYV. The DNA of the CDR3 is TGTGCCAGCAGCGCCCCCACCAGGACTAGCGGGAGCTACTACGAGCAGTACGTC.

This chain joins TRBV7-2 and TRBJ2-5, with 8 nucleotides matching TRBD2. Trimming removed 1 base from V and 4 bases from J; junction bases left unmatched: 8. This CDR3 comprises 16 residues. CDR1 and CDR2 (germline): SGHTA, FQGNSA. CDR3 coding DNA: TGTGCCAGCAGCTTAGAGTCCCGGGGGGGCGCAGAGACCCAGTACTTC. Its translation: CASSLESRGGAETQYF.

A few counts support this clone. This chain connects TRBV4-1 to TRBJ1-1; 7 bases line up with TRBD1. V was clipped by 1 base and J by 5 bases; unmatched bases: 25. This CDR3 spans 21 amino acids. Germline loops: CDR1 MGHRA, CDR2 YSYEKL. The CDR3 here is CASSQGTTQQGPALVWTEAFF. In DNA, the CDR3 is TGCGCCAGCAGCCAAGGCACAACCCAACAGGGGCCCGCACTGGTGTGGACTGAAGCTTTCTTT.

This sequence joins TRBV2 and TRBJ2-2; 13 bases agree with TRBD2. V shed 6 bases and J 6 bases; nucleotides not matched to a gene: 1. This CDR3 is built from 14 residues. The germline V gene encodes CDR1 SNHLY and CDR2 FYNNEI. CDR3 sequence (DNA): TGTGCCAGCAGGGGGACTAGCGGGGCCGGGGAGCTGTTTTTT. Its translation is CASRGTSGAGELFF.

This clone was counted a few times. The V gene is TRBV9, the J gene TRBJ1-1, with D tentatively TRBD1 (5 bases). The CDR3 is made up of 14 amino acids. V dropped 3 bases and J dropped 1 base, with 10 bases sitting between them. The germline V gene encodes CDR1 SGDLS and CDR2 YYNGEE. CDR3 sequence reads: CASSGGAPNTEAFF. The CDR3 nucleotides are TGTGCCAGCAGCGGCGGGGCGCCGAACACTGAAGCTTTCTTT.

V and J are TRBV27 and TRBJ2-5; TRBD1 matches at 10 bases. The CDR3 covers 15 residues. Losses at the gene ends were 8 bases for V and 0 bases for J; bases not matched to a gene: 6. From germline, CDR1 is MNHEY and CDR2 SMNVEV (reference sequence). The CDR3 region has the DNA TGTGCCAGCGCAGGGACAGGGGCGAACCAAGAGACCCAGTACTTC. Translated: CASAGTGANQETQYF.

The chain couples TRBV18 to TRBJ2-1; 14 nucleotides align to TRBD2. V trimming: 2 bases; J trimming: 10 bases; junction bases outside the gene matches: 25. Germline V gene data show CDR1 as KGHSH and CDR2 as LQKENI. CDR3 length: 22 amino acids. CDR3 nucleotides: TGTGCCAGCTCACCATGGATTCCGCCCGGGACTAGCGGGGGACTCTCGAGGGGGGAGCAGTTCTTC. Residues: CASSPWIPPGTSGGLSRGEQFF.